This T cell receptor beta chain appears in the sequencing data of a study of blood T cell repertoires in COVID-19. Germline V gene sequence: CDR1 MDHEN, CDR2 SYDVKM. The CDR3 extends over 13 amino acids. V was cut by 7 bases and J by 3 bases, with 10 bases left in between. Profiled with immunoSEQ multiplex PCR; TCRdb holds only in-frame clones, not every one. The table has 65,000 to 80,000 clones, 70% to 90% seen once. This rearrangement joins TRBV28 to TRBJ1-5; D uncertain. This sequence originates from a man in his fifties with active COVID-19. The sequenced sample consisted of peripheral blood. This chain's CDR3 is CASTPRPNQPQHF. For the CDR3, the DNA is TGTGCCAGCACTCCTAGACCCAATCAGCCCCAGCATTTT.